This T cell receptor (beta chain) was documented in a study of control samples from healthy donors and cancer patients (dated by TCRdb to the early 2020s). The junction carries 14 bases between V and J, which are trimmed by 5 bases and 4 bases respectively. CDR1 and CDR2 are read off the germline V gene (reference sequence) as LNHDA and SQIVND. The CDR3 covers 15 residues, taking in both the cysteine and the phenylalanine. Just the 45-base CDR3 DNA is kept, in frame starting at base 1. To prepare the library, the immunoSEQ multiplex PCR assay was applied. Imported from immuneACCESS, the table was reduced by TCRdb to in-frame sequences with V and J called. These copies leave out some clones; in studies compared against another copy, an unresolved V gene accounts for under half, and the cause of the remainder is not known. This sample lists 55,000 to 75,000 clones; around 87% were detected once. The biggest ten clones account for approximately 2.5% of the sample.

In the case of this clone: Which antigen it targets is not known. Base quality data are lacking; no much larger clone is found one base away.

This clonotype originated in a woman aged 50 to 60 with head and neck cancer. The specimen was PBMCs. Rearrangement joined TRBV19 to TRBJ1-4, with the D gene too uncertain to name. The encoded CDR3 is CASSPRAGSNEKLFF. The base sequence is TGTGCCAGTAGTCCCCGGGCGGGCAGTAATGAAAAACTGTTTTTT.